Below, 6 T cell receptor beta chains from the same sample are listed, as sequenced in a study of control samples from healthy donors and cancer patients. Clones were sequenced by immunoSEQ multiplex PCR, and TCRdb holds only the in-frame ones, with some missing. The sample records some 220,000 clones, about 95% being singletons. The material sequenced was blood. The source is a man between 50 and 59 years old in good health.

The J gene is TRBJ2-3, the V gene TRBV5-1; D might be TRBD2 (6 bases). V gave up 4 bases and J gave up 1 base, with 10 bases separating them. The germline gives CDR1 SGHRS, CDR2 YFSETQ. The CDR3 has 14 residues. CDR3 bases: TGCGCCAGCAGCCCGACGGGGGGCACAGATACGCAGTATTTT. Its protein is CASSPTGGTDTQYF.

Here the CDR3 DNA reads TGTGCCAGCAGCCCACCGACGGTGAACACTGAAGCTTTCTTT. It is translated as CASSPPTVNTEAFF. This chain connects TRBV7-2 to TRBJ1-1, with D unresolved. The CDR3 sequence is 14 residues long. Germline CDR1 SGHTA, CDR2 FQGNSA. The V end lost 5 bases, the J end lost 0 bases, and 10 bases lay between the germline ends. Together with reference TRBV7-2 and TRBJ1-1, the CDR3 gives the full variable domain: GAGVSQSPSNKVTEKGKDVELRCDPISGHTALYWYRQSLGQGLEFLIYFQGNSAPDKSGLPSDRFSAERTGGSVSTLTIQRTQQEDSAVYLCASSPPTVNTEAFFGQGTRLTVV.

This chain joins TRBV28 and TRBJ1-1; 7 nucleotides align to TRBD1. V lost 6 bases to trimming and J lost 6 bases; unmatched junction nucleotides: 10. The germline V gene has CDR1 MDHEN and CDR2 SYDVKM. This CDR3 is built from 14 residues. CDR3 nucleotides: TGTGCCAGCAGCCGTCGACAGGGTCGCGCTGAAGCTTTCTTT. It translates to CASSRRQGRAEAFF.

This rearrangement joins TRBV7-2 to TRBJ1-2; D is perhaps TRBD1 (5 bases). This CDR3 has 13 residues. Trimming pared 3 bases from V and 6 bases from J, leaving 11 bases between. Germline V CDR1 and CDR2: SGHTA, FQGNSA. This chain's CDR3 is CASSFSGTDGYTF. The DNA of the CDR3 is TGTGCCAGCAGCTTTTCCGGGACGGATGGCTACACCTTC.

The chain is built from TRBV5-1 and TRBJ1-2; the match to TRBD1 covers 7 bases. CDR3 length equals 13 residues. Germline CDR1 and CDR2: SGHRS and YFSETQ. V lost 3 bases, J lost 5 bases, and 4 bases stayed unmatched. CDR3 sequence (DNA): TGCGCCAGCAGCTCGACAGGGACTTATGGCTACACCTTC. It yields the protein CASSSTGTYGYTF. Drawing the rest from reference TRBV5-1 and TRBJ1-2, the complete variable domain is KAGVTQTPRYLIKTRGQQVTLSCSPISGHRSVSWYQQTPGQGLQFLFEYFSETQRNKGNFPGRFSGRQFSNSRSEMNVSTLELGDSALYLCASSSTGTYGYTFGSGTRLTVV.

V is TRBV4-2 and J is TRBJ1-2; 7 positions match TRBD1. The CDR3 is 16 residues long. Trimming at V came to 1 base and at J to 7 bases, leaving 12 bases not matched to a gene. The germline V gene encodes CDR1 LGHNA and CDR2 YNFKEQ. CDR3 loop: CASSQAQEQGSRGYTF. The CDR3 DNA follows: TGTGCCAGCAGCCAAGCTCAGGAACAGGGGAGTCGTGGCTACACCTTC.